This T cell receptor beta chain was captured by sequencing in a study of blood T cell repertoires in COVID-19. Turning to the study itself: The samples span acute and convalescent COVID-19 from the United States, Italy and Spain. From T cells, B-cell-depleted T cells, or PBMCs came the material, which was cDNA or gDNA.

Per the original data handling: Quantification of nucleated cells was approximated via reference gene primer amplification. Some clones are missing from TCRdb's copy, which holds only in-frame ones; the method was immunoSEQ multiplex PCR. From that table come the V and J calls and clone size; the DNA was used to work out D and trimming. This table holds over 25,000 clones, around 83% found once. The CDR3 runs to 12 residues. Germline assignment: CDR1 SEHNR and CDR2 FQNEAQ (reference sequence). The junction had 7 bases not matched to a gene; V was cut back by 5 bases and J by 10 bases. The rearrangement uses TRBV7-9 and TRBJ2-7; 8 nucleotides align to TRBD2. The sequence came from a man in his 70s with acute or convalescent COVID-19. The sample was peripheral blood. CDR3 in DNA: TGTGCCAGCAGCCCGACGGGAGGGCAACAGTACTTC. This sequence encodes CASSPTGGQQYF.